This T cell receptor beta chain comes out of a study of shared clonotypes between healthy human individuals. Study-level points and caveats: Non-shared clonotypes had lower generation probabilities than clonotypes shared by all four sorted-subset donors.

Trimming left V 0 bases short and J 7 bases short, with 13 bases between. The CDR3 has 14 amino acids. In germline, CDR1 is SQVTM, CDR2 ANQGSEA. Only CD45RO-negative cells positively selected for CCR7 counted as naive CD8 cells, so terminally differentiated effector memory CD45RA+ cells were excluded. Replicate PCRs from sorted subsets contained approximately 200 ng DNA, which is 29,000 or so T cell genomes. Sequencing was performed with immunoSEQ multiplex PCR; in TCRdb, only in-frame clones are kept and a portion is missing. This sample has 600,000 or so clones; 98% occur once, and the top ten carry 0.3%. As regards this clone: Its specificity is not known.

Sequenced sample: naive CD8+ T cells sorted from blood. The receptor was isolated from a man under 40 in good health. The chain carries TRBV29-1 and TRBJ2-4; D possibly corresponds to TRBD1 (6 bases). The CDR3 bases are TGCAGCGTTGAAGAGAGGTCTGGGGGCAACATTCAGTACTTC. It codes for CSVEERSGGNIQYF.